This T cell receptor (beta chain) was identified during a study of T-cell memory formation after mild COVID-19. Study-level information: TCR clusters were mostly confined to one donor each. Study-level points and caveats: The appearance of some responding clones in pre-infection memory suggested that cross-reactive memory joined. Day 15 to 85 contractors were CD4/CD8 balanced; later expanders leaned CD4+. Most CD4+ clones that shrank were in CM and EM, while CD8+ ones turned up in EMRA.

This clonotype was counted only a few times. Its antigen is not known. MiXCR, run by TCRdb on the 5' RACE reads, gives a single entry per CDR3 protein. The sample lists roughly 48,000 distinct CDR3 sequences; 25% to 35% were seen once. This CDR3 contains 16 residues. J was trimmed by 2 bases and V by 4 bases; bases with no gene match: 8. Germline V gene lookup returns CDR1 SGHDT and CDR2 YYEEEE. This TCR came from a man younger than 30 who had mild COVID-19 (a few samples of this study predate the infection). Cell type and time point are not known. The rearrangement uses TRBV5-6 and TRBJ2-1; 8 bases agree with TRBD1. Sequenced sample: PBMCs or a T cell subset sorted from them (not recorded which). The CDR3 nucleotides read TGTGCCAGCAGCCCCGACAGGGGCGCCCCCTACAATGAGCAGTTCTTC. Protein: CASSPDRGAPYNEQFF.